This T cell receptor (beta chain) was identified in a study of shared clonotypes between healthy human individuals. Across the study: A couple of female and a few male donors aged 18 to 49 were enrolled.

Terminally differentiated effector memory CD45RA+ cells were excluded from the naive CD8 cells, which were CD45RO-negative and positively selected for CCR7. Notes on this clone: The antigen is undetermined.

Some clones are missing from TCRdb's copy, which holds only in-frame ones; the method was immunoSEQ multiplex PCR. The sample has 2 million or so clones, approximately 94% seen once. Regarding the study as a whole: The small donor group covered limited genetic and exposure diversity. Clonotype sharing levels among donors were expected to vary with sequencing depth.

Trimming left V 8 bases short and J 5 bases short, with 12 bases between. The CDR3 is 12 residues long. Germline V gene data show CDR1 as SNHLY and CDR2 as FYNNEI. The sequencing input was naive CD8+ T cells sorted from blood. The gene calls are TRBV2 and TRBJ2-5; a weak D match, TRBD2 (5 bases). The clonotype originates from a man between 18 and 35 years old in good health. The CDR3, as DNA: TGTGCCAGCTTCGGGGTGGGGGAGACCCAGTACTTC. It encodes CASFGVGETQYF.